One and the same sample provided the 3 T cell receptor beta chains below, sequenced in a study of blood T cells in healthy people across ages. The authors ran a second PCR of about 6 to 11 cycles using a sample-barcoded 5' primer and a J-beta primer mix. Using its own MiXCR run on the 5' RACE reads, TCRdb lists one record per CDR3 protein. The sample records roughly 500,000 distinct CDR3 sequences, about 25% being singletons. Sequencing input: blood. Receptor source: a woman between 65 and 79 years old in good health.

A single count supports this clonotype. The chain couples TRBV20-1 to TRBJ2-2, with D perhaps TRBD2 (5 bases). The V gene's germline CDR1 is DFQATT and CDR2 SNEGSKA (reference sequence). Deletions cut 4 bases from V and 2 bases from J, with 14 bases between. This CDR3 has 15 amino acids. This CDR3 is CSAIPRGYNTGELFF. The CDR3 region has the DNA TGCAGTGCTATCCCTCGGGGATATAACACCGGGGAGCTGTTTTTT.

The J gene is TRBJ2-1, the V gene TRBV12-3 or TRBV12-4, with 7 positions matching TRBD1. The CDR3 sequence is 16 residues long. V lost 5 bases, J lost 0 bases, and 7 bases stayed unmatched. The CDR3 here is CASSPHRGSSYNEQFF. The DNA of the CDR3 is TGTGCCAGCAGTCCCCACAGGGGAAGCTCCTACAATGAGCAGTTCTTC.

The V gene is TRBV6-2 or TRBV6-3, the J gene TRBJ2-1; TRBD2 agrees at 8 bases. The CDR3 covers 17 residues. CDR1 and CDR2 from the germline V gene are MNHEY and SVGEGT. Losses at the gene ends were 5 bases for V and 6 bases for J; bases not matched to a gene: 15. CDR3: CASSALFRGGSINEQFF. The DNA for the CDR3 is TGTGCCAGCAGTGCCCTTTTTCGGGGGGGGAGTATCAATGAGCAGTTCTTC.